The 15 T cell receptor beta chains below all came from one sample that was sequenced in a study of CD8 T cells in Susac syndrome. The authors reverse transcribed roughly 0.5 to 1 ug RNA with random hexamers. In TCRdb, the immunoSEQ multiplex PCR reads were re-called with MiXCR into one record per CDR3 protein. This table holds some 120,000 distinct CDR3 sequences, approximately 89% found once. The sample comprised CD8+ T cells from PBMCs. The origin of the receptors is a human donor with multiple sclerosis.

The chain combines TRBV6-6 with TRBJ1-2; D uncertain. The CDR3 consists of 11 residues. CDR1 is MNHNY and CDR2 is SVGAGI in the germline V gene (reference sequence). Deletions cut 2 bases from V and 8 bases from J, with 6 bases between. CDR3: CASSYVEGYTF. The CDR3 coding sequence is TGTGCCAGCAGTTACGTGGAGGGCTACACCTTC.

The chain has TRBV5-4 and TRBJ2-7; perhaps TRBD1 as D (6 bases). The CDR3 spans 15 residues. Per germline, CDR1 SGHNT and CDR2 YYREEE (reference sequence). Deletions cut 4 bases from V and 6 bases from J, with 20 bases between. As DNA, the CDR3 is TGTGCCAGCAGCCCCCCAGTTGGGGGCGCTTCCGAGCAGTACTTC. This gives the protein CASSPPVGGASEQYF.

The chain recombines TRBV6-2 or TRBV6-3 with TRBJ2-7, with 9 positions matching TRBD1. The trim removed 6 bases at V and 6 bases at J, leaving 12 bases unmatched. Germline assignment: CDR1 MNHEY and CDR2 SVGEGT. The CDR3 loop spans 15 amino acids. In nucleotides, the CDR3 is TGTGCCAGCAGCCCGACCGGGACAGGGACCGCCGAGCAGTACTTC. This gives the protein CASSPTGTGTAEQYF.

This clonotype has just one count. J is TRBJ2-4 and V is TRBV4-3; perhaps TRBD1 as D (5 bases). Germline assignment: CDR1 LGHNA and CDR2 YSLEER. V lost 3 bases to trimming and J lost 7 bases, with 16 bases between them. The CDR3 sequence is 15 residues long. CDR3 protein: CASSQERQTPNIQYF. The CDR3 DNA follows: TGCGCCAGCAGCCAGGAGAGACAGACTCCTAACATTCAGTACTTC.

V is TRBV7-8 and J is TRBJ2-1; 14 bases match TRBD2. Losses at the gene ends were 6 bases for V and 4 bases for J; bases not matched to a gene: 14. The CDR3 runs 19 residues. Germline-derived CDR1 and CDR2 are SGHVS and FQNEAQ. This chain's CDR3 is CASSPATTSGRVGYNEQFF. In nucleotides, the CDR3 is TGTGCCAGCAGTCCCGCAACGACTAGCGGGAGGGTGGGTTACAATGAGCAGTTCTTC.

This sequence joins TRBV4-2 and TRBJ1-1; a weak D match, TRBD1 (6 bases). Germline V CDR1 and CDR2: LGHNA, YNFKEQ. The V end lost 4 bases, the J end lost 0 bases, and 18 bases lay between the germline ends. CDR3 length: 17 amino acids. This chain's CDR3 is CASSRRFEGGVNTEAFF. As DNA, the CDR3 is TGTGCCAGCAGCCGAAGATTCGAGGGGGGCGTGAACACTGAAGCTTTCTTT.

This clonotype was recorded once. The chain couples TRBV11-2 to TRBJ1-1; D is uncertain. The CDR3 totals 16 residues. Looked up from germline, CDR1 is SGHAT and CDR2 is FQNNGV. The V end was cut by 0 bases, the J end by 1 base, with 12 bases between. The CDR3 here is CASSLDGETANTEAFF. The DNA for the CDR3 is TGTGCCAGCAGCTTAGACGGGGAAACAGCGAACACTGAAGCTTTCTTT.

This sequence joins TRBV4-1 and TRBJ1-1; no definite D call. The germline CDR1 and CDR2 sequences are MGHRA and YSYEKL. The CDR3 is made up of 15 amino acids. Trimming pared 0 bases from V and 0 bases from J, leaving 8 bases between. The CDR3 is CASSQEGSMNTEAFF. The CDR3 DNA follows: TGCGCCAGCAGCCAAGAAGGCAGCATGAACACTGAAGCTTTCTTT.

This clonotype was seen once. The chain uses TRBV7-8 and TRBJ2-7; D perhaps matches TRBD1 (6 bases). CDR1 SGHVS and CDR2 FQNEAQ come from the germline V gene. The ends were cut back, 11 bases at V and 6 bases at J, with 17 bases in the middle. This CDR3 is 12 amino acids long. Here the CDR3 DNA reads TGTGCCCTCAAGGGGGTACTTGGCGAGCAGTACTTC. Its translation is CALKGVLGEQYF.

V and J are TRBV25-1 and TRBJ2-3; weak D call: TRBD1 (6 bases). This CDR3 is built from 16 residues. Germline V gene lookup returns CDR1 MGHDK and CDR2 SYGVNS. Trimming took off 1 base at V and 4 bases at J, with 15 bases between the two ends. This chain's CDR3 is CASSESETGYADTQYF. The CDR3 nucleotides are TGTGCCAGCAGTGAATCTGAGACAGGTTACGCAGATACGCAGTATTTT.

V and J are TRBV27 and TRBJ2-7; D possibly corresponds to TRBD2 (5 bases). There are 12 residues in the CDR3. CDR1 MNHEY and CDR2 SMNVEV come from the germline V gene (reference sequence). Trimming took 8 bases from V and 1 from J, leaving 9 bases between them. The DNA of the CDR3 is TGTGCCAGCGGGGAGCAGTCCTACGAGCAGTACTTC. It specifies CASGEQSYEQYF.

This chain connects TRBV18 to TRBJ2-1; 10 bases are shared with TRBD2. CDR1 and CDR2 from the germline V gene are KGHSH and LQKENI. The CDR3 has 15 residues. V shed 2 bases, J shed 3 bases, and the junction held 1 base outside the gene matches. CDR3 protein: CASSPTSGNYNEQFF. The CDR3, as DNA: TGTGCCAGCTCACCAACTAGCGGGAACTACAATGAGCAGTTCTTC.

The CDR3 sequence: CASSWAGPTYEQYF. DNA for the CDR3: TGTGCCAGCAGCTGGGCGGGGCCCACCTACGAGCAGTACTTC. The gene calls are TRBV27 and TRBJ2-7; perhaps TRBD2 as D (6 bases). CDR1 is MNHEY, CDR2 SMNVEV, per germline (reference sequence). The CDR3 runs to 14 residues. The V gene lost 6 bases and the J gene lost 2 bases, with 14 bases spanning the gap.

The chain carries TRBV27 and TRBJ2-6, with D maybe TRBD2 (5 bases). The germline V and J ends were trimmed by 5 bases and 4 bases, with 15 bases remaining between them. CDR1 MNHEY and CDR2 SMNVEV come from the germline V gene (reference sequence). There are 16 residues in the CDR3. The CDR3 DNA reads as TGTGCCAGCAGTCCCGGTACCGGGGTAGGGGCCAACGTCCTGACTTTC. Residues: CASSPGTGVGANVLTF.

This sequence joins TRBV4-1 and TRBJ2-1; D remains unclear. Germline-derived CDR1 and CDR2 are MGHRA and YSYEKL. CDR3 size: 15 residues. V was shortened by 1 base and J by 4 bases, with 11 bases between the two germline ends. The CDR3 protein is CASSQVVSGYNEQFF. As DNA, the CDR3 is TGCGCCAGCAGCCAAGTGGTATCCGGGTACAATGAGCAGTTCTTC.